Listed below are T cell receptor beta chains from one sample, sequenced in a study of a mutant IDH1 vaccine in newly diagnosed glioma. TCRdb's copy holds only in-frame clones and misses some; the assay was immunoSEQ multiplex PCR. The repertoire holds tens of thousands of clones, with approximately 86% as singletons. Antigens of these TCRs are unknown. This sample comprised PBMCs, obtained from a glioma patient whose treatment included an IDH1 peptide vaccine. These TCRs come from a young man with glioma. Each CDR3 is given with its conserved first and last residue. A D gene is named only where the DNA matches it firmly. Clone size is shown for a subset of rows, as once, few, many or a class of expanded clone.

.	TRBV5-4	.	TRBJ1-2	CASSPPGGKDYGYTF	TGTGCCAGCAGCCCCCCGGGGGGGAAGGACTATGGCTACACCTTC
few	TRBV7-3	.	TRBJ1-1	CASSLGFAGPNTEAFF	TGTGCCAGCAGCTTAGGGTTCGCAGGGCCGAACACTGAAGCTTTCTTT
.	TRBV2	.	TRBJ1-4	CASSTRLPRDEKLFF	TGTGCCAGCAGTACAAGACTTCCTAGGGATGAAAAACTGTTTTTT
.	TRBV4-1	TRBD1	TRBJ2-7	CASSQMDRVNEQYF	TGCGCCAGCAGCCAAATGGACAGGGTTAACGAGCAGTACTTC
.	TRBV18	.	TRBJ2-3	CASSPRRQGTDTQYF	TGTGCCAGCTCACCACGGAGACAGGGCACAGATACGCAGTATTTT
.	TRBV16	TRBD1	TRBJ1-2	CASDRAISTNYGYTF	TGTGCCAGCGACAGGGCAATATCTACTAACTATGGCTACACCTTC
.	TRBV28	.	TRBJ1-1	CASSFPVRGWTEAFF	TGTGCCAGCAGTTTCCCCGTGCGGGGGTGGACTGAAGCTTTCTTT
.	TRBV7-8	TRBD2	TRBJ2-2	CASSLAGVAGEANTGELFF	TGTGCCAGCAGCTTAGCCGGAGTAGCGGGAGAGGCGAACACCGGGGAGCTGTTTTTT
.	TRBV20-1	.	TRBJ1-5	CSARKGQPQHF	TGCAGTGCCCGAAAGGGCCAGCCCCAGCATTTT
.	TRBV7-6	.	TRBJ1-6	CASSLGQINSPLHF	TGTGCCAGCAGCTTAGGGCAGATTAATTCACCCCTCCACTTT
few	TRBV4-2	TRBD1	TRBJ1-1	CASSQVRGQGTEAFF	TGTGCCAGCAGCCAAGTAAGGGGGCAGGGCACTGAAGCTTTCTTT
.	TRBV10-2	TRBD1	TRBJ1-4	CASAADRAGEKLFF	TGCGCCAGCGCTGCCGACAGGGCCGGAGAAAAACTGTTTTTT
.	TRBV6-1	.	TRBJ2-3	CASVRVLGDTQYF	TGTGCCAGTGTCCGGGTCCTAGGAGATACGCAGTATTTT
.	TRBV7-8	TRBD2	TRBJ2-5	CASSLGLAGGPYETQYF	TGTGCCAGCAGCCTCGGACTAGCGGGAGGGCCGTACGAGACCCAGTACTTC
.	TRBV10-1	.	TRBJ1-2	CASSEGTGFGYTF	TGCGCCAGCAGTGAAGGGACCGGGTTTGGCTACACCTTC
few	TRBV2	.	TRBJ1-5	CASSGVEPQHF	TGTGCCAGCAGTGGGGTGGAGCCCCAGCATTTT
.	TRBV5-6	TRBD2	TRBJ2-1	CASSSWLAENNEQFF	TGTGCCAGCAGCTCCTGGCTAGCGGAGAACAATGAGCAGTTCTTC
.	TRBV19	TRBD1	TRBJ2-7	CASSSTRTGKGEQYF	TGTGCCAGTAGTTCGACTCGGACAGGGAAGGGCGAGCAGTACTTC
.	TRBV5-1	.	TRBJ2-3	CASSPAREESTDTQYF	TGCGCCAGCAGCCCCGCCCGCGAGGAAAGCACAGATACGCAGTATTTT
.	TRBV4-3	.	TRBJ1-1	CASSQDDPPNTEAFF	TGCGCCAGCAGCCAAGATGACCCACCGAACACTGAAGCTTTCTTT
.	TRBV5-6	TRBD1	TRBJ1-5	CASSLEGQGINQPQHF	TGTGCCAGCAGCTTGGAGGGACAGGGGATCAATCAGCCCCAGCATTTT
.	TRBV10-3	TRBD1	TRBJ1-2	CAIRPGQGPGGYTF	TGTGCCATCAGGCCGGGACAGGGACCCGGGGGCTACACCTTC
.	TRBV4-1	.	TRBJ2-1	CASSQDMGPAGDGGEQFF	TGCGCCAGCAGCCAAGATATGGGCCCTGCAGGGGACGGCGGTGAGCAGTTCTTC
.	TRBV5-1	.	TRBJ2-5	CASSSDETQYF	TGCGCCAGCAGCTCAGACGAGACCCAGTACTTC
few	TRBV6-1	TRBD1	TRBJ1-1	CASSSDRANTEAFF	TGTGCCAGCAGTTCGGACAGGGCGAACACTGAAGCTTTCTTT
.	TRBV7-9	.	TRBJ2-3	CASSPGGAPDTQYF	TGTGCCAGCAGCCCCGGAGGGGCCCCAGATACGCAGTATTTT
.	TRBV28	.	TRBJ2-7	CASSAIREPNEQYF	TGTGCCAGCAGTGCGATCAGGGAGCCTAACGAGCAGTACTTC
.	TRBV27	TRBD1	TRBJ2-7	CASSPGTGLYEQYF	TGTGCCAGCAGCCCCGGGACAGGGTTATACGAGCAGTACTTC
.	TRBV28	TRBD2	TRBJ2-3	CASSLSPSGVSTDTQYF	TGTGCCAGCAGTCTCTCGCCTAGCGGGGTTAGCACAGATACGCAGTATTTT
.	TRBV5-1	.	TRBJ1-1	CASSRVGGNTEAFF	TGCGCCAGCAGCCGGGTCGGGGGGAACACTGAAGCTTTCTTT
.	TRBV6-1	.	TRBJ2-7	CASSERDGLGRHEQYF	TGTGCCAGCAGTGAAAGGGACGGACTCGGCAGGCACGAGCAGTACTTC
.	TRBV28	TRBD1	TRBJ2-1	CASSLLTGANEQFF	TGTGCCAGCAGTTTATTGACAGGGGCCAATGAGCAGTTCTTC
.	TRBV10-3	TRBD2	TRBJ2-1	CAISVGGGAVEQFF	TGTGCCATCAGTGTTGGCGGGGGGGCAGTTGAGCAGTTCTTC
.	TRBV15	.	TRBJ2-5	CATSRDRAQKETQYF	TGTGCCACCAGCAGGGACCGGGCCCAAAAAGAGACCCAGTACTTC
.	TRBV28	.	TRBJ2-7	CASSSAPFEQRPSYEQYF	TGTGCCAGCAGTTCGGCCCCCTTTGAGCAGCGCCCCTCCTACGAGCAGTACTTC
once	TRBV5-8	.	TRBJ2-2	CASSFGSEGGTGELFF	TGTGCCAGCAGCTTCGGATCCGAGGGTGGAACCGGGGAGCTGTTTTTT
.	TRBV7-9	TRBD2	TRBJ2-7	CASSLGKRELSYEQYF	TGTGCCAGCAGCTTAGGGAAGCGGGAGCTTTCCTACGAGCAGTACTTC
.	TRBV28	.	TRBJ1-2	CASSSYRVGYGYTF	TGTGCCAGCAGTTCTTACCGTGTGGGGTATGGCTACACCTTC
.	TRBV4-3	TRBD2	TRBJ2-1	CASSQTSGRDEQFF	TGCGCCAGCAGCCAAACTAGCGGGAGAGATGAGCAGTTCTTC
.	TRBV4-3	.	TRBJ2-6	CASSQVLGRGANVLTF	TGCGCCAGCAGCCAAGTTTTGGGGCGGGGGGCCAACGTCCTGACTTTC
.	TRBV6-1	.	TRBJ1-3	CASSPGRGRNTIYF	TGTGCCAGCAGTCCGGGACGGGGGCGAAACACCATATATTTT
.	TRBV6-1	TRBD2	TRBJ2-2	CASSWTSMNTGELFF	TGTGCCAGCAGTTGGACTAGTATGAACACCGGGGAGCTGTTTTTT
.	TRBV7-9	.	TRBJ2-1	CASSEPQGNSYNEQFF	TGTGCCAGCAGCGAACCGCAGGGAAACTCCTACAATGAGCAGTTCTTC